The clone carrying this T cell receptor (delta chain) was counted ten times or more. TCRdb pairs this DNA with a much larger clone's protein that differs at residue 20, likely a read error; the protein shown was translated from the DNA. The data derive from a study of γδ T cells in repeated Plasmodium falciparum infection. Vgamma9/Vdelta2+ and Vdelta2-negative gammadelta T cells were flow-sorted from PBMC for bulk sequencing. TCRdb fed the multiplex PCR reads into CATT to redo clone calling. This table has tens of thousands of delta-chain clones, 1.5% to 2% appearing once. CDR3 size: 24 residues. In germline, CDR1 is GEAIGNYY, CDR2 EKD.

The sequenced material came from gamma-delta T cells from blood. The chain carries TRDV2 and TRDJ1; 11 positions agree with TRDD3. The J gene, missing from TCRdb, was assigned here through DNA to germline matching. The sequence came from a pool of human donors (malaria-infected and uninfected, not separated). DNA of the CDR3: TGTGCCTGTGACACCGTTATCCCTTACTCAGACTGGGGGATAGGAACGAATTACACCAATAAACTCATCTTT. Its protein is CACDTVIPYSDWGIGTNYTNKLIF.